These 32 T cell receptor beta chains were sequenced from one sample in a study of glioma-infiltrating T cells. Amplification of TCR alpha and beta CDR3 regions from RNA used iRepertoire nested multiplex PCR. TCRdb recomputed calls from the multiplex PCR reads with MiXCR, one row per CDR3 protein. The sample records around 190,000 distinct CDR3 sequences, about 32% being singletons. Sample: glioma tissue, nonneoplastic brain tissue, or PBMCs (not recorded which). The origin of the receptors is a human donor with low-grade glioma or glioblastoma, undergoing nonglioma brain surgery, or in good health (not recorded which).

This clonotype showed up many times. The genes are TRBV27 and TRBJ2-7; 8 positions match TRBD2. The CDR3 consists of 14 residues. The V and J ends lost 6 bases and 3 bases, in that order; junction bases with no gene match: 7. Germline assignment: CDR1 MNHEY and CDR2 SMNVEV (reference sequence). CDR3 sequence: CASSVSGIVYEQYF. Here the CDR3 DNA reads TGTGCCAGCAGCGTTAGCGGGATAGTCTACGAGCAGTACTTC.

In its sample, this clonotype was seen many times. J is TRBJ2-1 and V is TRBV7-8; D not certain. Trimming took 1 base from V and 4 from J, leaving 8 bases between them. Germline values: CDR1 SGHVS, CDR2 FQNEAQ. This CDR3 has 14 residues. The CDR3 region is CASSLVSHYNEQFF. In DNA, the CDR3 is TGTGCCAGCAGCTTAGTCAGCCATTACAATGAGCAGTTCTTC.

At least ten counts were recorded for this clonotype. This chain joins TRBV6-2 or TRBV6-3 and TRBJ2-1, with 9 nucleotides matching TRBD2. V lost 2 bases to trimming and J lost 1 base; unmatched junction nucleotides: 6. The V gene's germline CDR1 is MNHEY and CDR2 SVGEGT. CDR3 length: 17 residues. CDR3 region: CASSYNQREVSYNEQFF. DNA of the CDR3: TGTGCCAGCAGTTACAACCAGCGGGAGGTATCCTACAATGAGCAGTTCTTC.

This clonotype was seen many times. The V gene is TRBV7-8, the J gene TRBJ1-5, with 11 bases fitting TRBD1. Losses at the gene ends were 5 bases for V and 8 bases for J; bases not matched to a gene: 11. The CDR3 covers 16 residues. CDR1 and CDR2 (germline): SGHVS, FQNEAQ. The CDR3: CASSPGDRGNVEPQHF. CDR3 DNA: TGTGCCAGCAGCCCTGGGGACAGGGGGAATGTCGAGCCCCAGCATTTT.

This clonotype was recorded at least ten times. The rearrangement links TRBV19 to TRBJ1-5; D gene unclear. Germline loops: CDR1 LNHDA, CDR2 SQIVND (reference sequence). The V gene lost 6 bases and the J gene lost 7 bases, with 13 bases spanning the gap. This CDR3 comprises 13 residues. The DNA for the CDR3 is TGTGCCAGTAGGCTTGTTTTGGGACAGCCCCAGCATTTT. Translating it yields CASRLVLGQPQHF. The full variable domain, with the rest looked up from reference TRBV19 and TRBJ1-5, is DGGITQSPKYLFRKEGQNVTLSCEQNLNHDAMYWYRQDPGQGLRLIYYSQIVNDFQKGDIAEGYSVSREKKESFPLTVTSAQKNPTAFYLCASRLVLGQPQHFGDGTRLSIL.

To note about this clonotype: A much more abundant neighbour one base away suggests this may be a read error. The chain joins TRBV2 to TRBJ2-5; weak D call: TRBD1 (6 bases). Trimming stripped 7 bases from V and 14 bases from J, with 29 bases between. This CDR3 comprises 15 residues. Germline V CDR1 and CDR2: SNHLY, FYNNEI. The CDR3 is CASNSDRSNSYEHYF. The CDR3 nucleotides are TGTGCCAGCAATTCTGACAGGTCAAACTCCTACGAGCATTACTTC. Full variable domain (rest looked up from reference TRBV2 and TRBJ2-5): EPEVTQTPSHQVTQMGQEVILRCVPISNHLYFYWYRQILGQKVEFLVSFYNNEISEKSEIFDDQFSVERPDGSNFTLKIRSTKLEDSAMYFCASNSDRSNSYEHYFGPGTRLLVL.

This clonotype was observed a single time. This rearrangement joins TRBV27 to TRBJ2-7; D not resolved. CDR1 is MNHEY and CDR2 is SMNVEV in the germline V gene (reference sequence). CDR3 length equals 13 residues. As DNA, the CDR3 is TGTTCCATCATTTTATCTCCAGCCTACGAGCAGTACTTC. As protein: CSIILSPAYEQYF.

This clonotype was detected only once. The rearrangement joins TRBV12-3 or TRBV12-4 to TRBJ2-1; TRBD1 is a possible D gene (5 bases). The ends were cut back, 4 bases at V and 0 bases at J, with 25 bases in the middle. There are 20 residues in the CDR3. This chain's CDR3 is CASSSRVRQETQGSYNEQFF. The CDR3 region has the DNA TGTGCCAGCAGTTCCAGGGTACGCCAAGAGACCCAGGGCTCCTACAATGAGCAGTTCTTC.

On this clonotype itself: Just one base apart from a much larger clone, this may be a read error. V and J are TRBV10-3 and TRBJ2-3; D is unresolved. CDR3 length equals 15 residues. V dropped 3 bases and J dropped 7 bases, with 17 bases sitting between them. In germline, CDR1 is ENHRY, CDR2 SYGVKD. The CDR3 sequence: CAISDSVGALNTQYF. The CDR3 coding sequence is TGTGCCATCAGTGATTCTGTGGGCGCCCTTAATACGCAGTATTTT.

This clonotype has a count of ten or more. V and J are TRBV7-6 and TRBJ2-1; 8 bases agree with TRBD2. The CDR3 runs to 16 residues. From germline, CDR1 is SGHVS and CDR2 FNYEAQ. V shed 5 bases, J shed 4 bases, and the junction held 10 bases outside the gene matches. DNA for the CDR3: TGTGCCAGCAGCCCCCAACTAGCGGACGGATACAATGAGCAGTTCTTC. Encoded protein: CASSPQLADGYNEQFF.

The chain uses TRBV3-1 and TRBJ2-7; 9 bases fit TRBD2. V was pared by 1 base and J by 7 bases, with 8 bases of the junction left unmatched. The CDR3 is made up of 15 amino acids. Germline values: CDR1 LGHDT, CDR2 YNNKEL (reference sequence). The CDR3 is CASSQANSGRKEQYF. The DNA of the CDR3 is TGTGCCAGCAGCCAAGCGAATAGCGGGAGAAAAGAGCAGTACTTC.

This clonotype was seen just once. This may stem from a read error, because a much larger clone lies one nucleotide away. The V call is TRBV2, the J call TRBJ1-2, with a possible D match to TRBD1 (5 bases). The CDR3 spans 14 residues. Germline CDR1 SNHLY, CDR2 FYNNEI. CDR3 sequence (DNA): TGTGCCAGCAGTGGGCAGGGAGCTAACTATGTCTACACCTTC. Protein sequence: CASSGQGANYVYTF.

The chain joins TRBV6-1 to TRBJ1-5, with D tentatively TRBD1 (5 bases). The V and J ends lost 2 bases and 4 bases respectively, with 15 bases between them. This CDR3 comprises 16 residues. Germline V gene data show CDR1 as MNHNS and CDR2 as SASEGT. The CDR3 nucleotides are TGTGCCAGCAGTGAACGGGCAGGGTATGGTAATCAGCCCCAGCATTTT. This translates into CASSERAGYGNQPQHF.

This clonotype was seen many times. J is TRBJ2-5 and V is TRBV18; tentative D call: TRBD2 (5 bases). Germline-derived CDR1 and CDR2 are KGHSH and LQKENI. The CDR3 sequence is 14 residues long. Trimming stripped 2 bases from V and 0 bases from J, with 7 bases between. The CDR3 sequence is CASSPWRDQETQYF. CDR3 bases: TGTGCCAGCTCACCATGGCGGGACCAAGAGACCCAGTACTTC.

This clonotype occurred many times. The gene calls are TRBV20-1 and TRBJ1-1; possibly TRBD1 for D (5 bases). Trimming removed 0 bases from V and 4 bases from J, with 9 bases in between. CDR1 and CDR2 from the germline V gene are DFQATT and SNEGSKA (reference sequence). The CDR3 extends over 13 amino acids. The chain's CDR3 is CSARDPGLTEAFF. DNA for the CDR3: TGCAGTGCTAGAGATCCGGGACTCACTGAAGCTTTCTTT.

As to this clonotype: The junction departs from the called germline gene at one end, perhaps through a read error. V and J are TRBV6-2 or TRBV6-3 and TRBJ1-5; 8 nucleotides match TRBD1. The CDR3 covers 13 residues. Germline CDR1 MNHEY, CDR2 SVGEGT. The CDR3, as DNA: TGTGCCAGCCTCGACAGGGGAAATAAGCCCAAGCATTTT. The encoded protein is CASLDRGNKPKHF.

This clonotype was recorded at least ten times. This chain connects TRBV19 to TRBJ1-5; D uncertain. V lost 5 bases, J lost 3 bases, and 11 bases lay in between. This CDR3 is built from 14 residues. Germline V gives CDR1 LNHDA, CDR2 SQIVND (reference sequence). CDR3 residues: CASSPVGINQPQHF. The CDR3 DNA follows: TGTGCCAGTAGTCCGGTGGGCATCAATCAGCCCCAGCATTTT.

Details on this clonotype: An end of the junction does not agree with germline; a read error may underlie this. The genes are TRBV28 and TRBJ1-5; D is uncertain. Germline CDR1 reads MDHEN; CDR2 reads SYDVKM. CDR3 length: 15 amino acids. The CDR3 loop reads CARRQTTGSNQPQNF. CDR3 sequence (DNA): TGTGCCAGAAGACAAACCACGGGTAGCAATCAGCCCCAGAATTTT. Combining the CDR3 with reference TRBV28 and TRBJ1-5 gives the whole variable domain DVKVTQSSRYLVKRTGEKVFLECVQDMDHENMFWYRQDPGLGLRLIYFSYDVKMKEKGDIPEGYSVSREKKERFSLILESASTNQTSMYLCARRQTTGSNQPQNFGDGTRLSIL.

This clonotype has at least ten counts. This sequence joins TRBV5-1 and TRBJ2-7; D gene unclear. The CDR3 is 15 residues long. Trimming took off 4 bases at V and 2 bases at J, with 16 bases between the two ends. Germline lookup yields CDR1 SGHRS and CDR2 YFSETQ. CDR3 bases: TGCGCCAGCAGCCCCTCGTGGGGTTTACCCTACGAGCAGTACTTC. As protein: CASSPSWGLPYEQYF.

Many counts were recorded for this clonotype. The chain uses TRBV27 and TRBJ1-2, with TRBD1 identical over 8 bases. The CDR3 length is 15 residues. CDR1 is MNHEY, CDR2 SMNVEV, per germline (reference sequence). Germline trimming cut 4 bases from V and 6 bases from J; bases unmatched to any gene: 10. In DNA form, the CDR3 reads TGTGCCAGCAGTTCACCTACGACAGGGGTTCATGGCTACACCTTC. Its translation is CASSSPTTGVHGYTF.

The CDR3 DNA reads as TGCGCCAGCAGCTTGGCCGCGGGGGGGGGTGAGCAGTTCTTC. Its translation is CASSLAAGGGEQFF. The V and J genes are TRBV5-1 and TRBJ2-1; 9 nucleotides match TRBD2. In germline, CDR1 is SGHRS, CDR2 YFSETQ. The junction had 4 bases not matched to a gene; V was cut back by 0 bases and J by 9 bases. The CDR3 has 14 amino acids.

This clonotype has a count of ten or more. V is TRBV7-2 and J is TRBJ2-3; no definite D call. Germline CDR1 is SGHTA and CDR2 is FQGNSA. Trimming cost V 3 bases and J 4 bases, with 11 bases left between them. The CDR3 extends over 14 amino acids. The CDR3 DNA reads TGTGCCAGCAGCTTCGGGTCAGTGCCAGATACGCAGTATTTT. Translated, it gives CASSFGSVPDTQYF. Looking up the rest from reference TRBV7-2 and TRBJ2-3 gives the full variable domain: GAGVSQSPSNKVTEKGKDVELRCDPISGHTALYWYRQSLGQGLEFLIYFQGNSAPDKSGLPSDRFSAERTGGSVSTLTIQRTQQEDSAVYLCASSFGSVPDTQYFGPGTRLTVL.

Many counts were recorded for this clonotype. V is TRBV6-1 and J is TRBJ2-3; 9 bases fit TRBD2. The CDR3 has 15 residues. V shed 2 bases, J shed 4 bases, and the junction held 4 bases outside the gene matches. From germline, CDR1 is MNHNS and CDR2 SASEGT. CDR3 in DNA: TGTGCCAGCAGTGAAATCCGACTAGCGGCAGATACGCAGTATTTT. It encodes CASSEIRLAADTQYF.

This clonotype appeared once. Just one base apart from a much larger clone, this may be a read error. This rearrangement joins TRBV7-2 to TRBJ2-3; perhaps TRBD1 as D (7 bases). Germline V lookup: CDR1 SGHTA, CDR2 FQGNSA. The CDR3 runs 14 residues. This CDR3 reads CASSDRDFTDTQNF. The CDR3 DNA reads TGTGCCAGCAGCGACAGGGACTTCACAGATACGCAGAATTTT.

This clonotype was observed many times. This rearrangement joins TRBV4-2 to TRBJ2-7; the match to TRBD1 covers 7 bases. This CDR3 comprises 13 residues. The V gene's germline CDR1 is LGHNA and CDR2 YNFKEQ. Losses at the gene ends were 10 bases for V and 1 base for J; bases not matched to a gene: 7. For the CDR3, the DNA is TGTGCCACACCGGACAGGCGATCCTACGAGCAGTACTTC. Translated, it gives CATPDRRSYEQYF.

With respect to this clonotype: This may be a read error, as it is one base from a much larger clone. The DNA for the CDR3 is TGTGCCAGCAGCGGAAACACCGGGGGGCTGTTTTTT. Translated: CASSGNTGGLFF. The gene calls are TRBV2 and TRBJ2-2; possibly TRBD2 for D (6 bases). Germline V lookup: CDR1 SNHLY, CDR2 FYNNEI. The CDR3 length is 12 residues.

On this clonotype itself: This may stem from a read error, because a much larger clone lies one nucleotide away. CDR3 residues: CASSLAAGDRETQYF. The DNA for the CDR3 is TGTGCCAGCAGCTTAGCTGCGGGGGACCGAGAGACCCAGTACTTC. The chain couples TRBV7-9 to TRBJ2-5, with TRBD2 matching 7 bases. Germline lookup yields CDR1 SEHNR and CDR2 FQNEAQ (reference sequence). Losses at the gene ends were 0 bases for V and 4 bases for J; bases not matched to a gene: 5. The CDR3 spans 15 residues.

About this clonotype: A read error may explain this, as a much larger clone is one base away. This sequence joins TRBV2 and TRBJ2-7; 8 nucleotides line up with TRBD1. This CDR3 region has 14 residues. Germline-derived CDR1 and CDR2 are SNHLY and FYNNEI. With V trimmed by 7 bases and J by 5 bases, 10 bases remained unmatched. This chain's CDR3 is CASILGTGPHEQYF. In DNA, the CDR3 is TGTGCCAGCATCCTAGGGACAGGACCCCACGAGCAGTACTTC.

In regard to this clonotype: An end of the junction differs from the germline gene, which may be a read error. J is TRBJ2-7 and V is TRBV6-2 or TRBV6-3, with a tentative D call TRBD2 (6 bases). From germline, CDR1 is MNHEY and CDR2 SVGEGT. The CDR3 has 18 residues. DNA for the CDR3: TGTGCCAGCAAAAGCCCGACTAGTTCCGCATTAGGTCCTTACGATCAGTACTTC. Translating it yields CASKSPTSSALGPYDQYF.

This clonotype was seen repeatedly, ten times or more. The chain couples TRBV2 to TRBJ1-2; TRBD1 agrees at 10 bases. Germline V gene sequence: CDR1 SNHLY, CDR2 FYNNEI. J lost 3 bases, V lost 1 base, and 11 bases had no gene match. The CDR3 extends over 18 amino acids. The CDR3 nucleotides are TGTGCCAGCAGTGAAGTGTGGTGGGACAGGGGATCGTACTATGGCTACACCTTC. Amino acids: CASSEVWWDRGSYYGYTF. The full variable domain, in which reference TRBV2 and TRBJ1-2 provide the parts outside the CDR3, is EPEVTQTPSHQVTQMGQEVILRCVPISNHLYFYWYRQILGQKVEFLVSFYNNEISEKSEIFDDQFSVERPDGSNFTLKIRSTKLEDSAMYFCASSEVWWDRGSYYGYTFGSGTRLTVV.

Comment on this clonotype: One junction end disagrees with the germline gene, perhaps due to a read error. The gene calls are TRBV10-3 and TRBJ1-1, with D unresolved. Germline V CDR1 and CDR2: ENHRY, SYGVKD. The CDR3 runs to 14 residues. Here the CDR3 DNA reads TGTGCCATCGGTGAGCGGCTCCTGAATACTGAAGCTTTCTTT. It encodes CAIGERLLNTEAFF.

This clonotype was observed many times. V gene TRBV7-2 combines with J gene TRBJ2-7; D remains ambiguous. V was cut by 2 bases and J by 2 bases, with 4 bases left in between. CDR1 is SGHTA, CDR2 FQGNSA, per germline. There are 12 residues in the CDR3. The DNA of the CDR3 is TGTGCCAGCAGCTTACAGGCCTACGAGCAGTACTTC. Amino acid sequence: CASSLQAYEQYF.